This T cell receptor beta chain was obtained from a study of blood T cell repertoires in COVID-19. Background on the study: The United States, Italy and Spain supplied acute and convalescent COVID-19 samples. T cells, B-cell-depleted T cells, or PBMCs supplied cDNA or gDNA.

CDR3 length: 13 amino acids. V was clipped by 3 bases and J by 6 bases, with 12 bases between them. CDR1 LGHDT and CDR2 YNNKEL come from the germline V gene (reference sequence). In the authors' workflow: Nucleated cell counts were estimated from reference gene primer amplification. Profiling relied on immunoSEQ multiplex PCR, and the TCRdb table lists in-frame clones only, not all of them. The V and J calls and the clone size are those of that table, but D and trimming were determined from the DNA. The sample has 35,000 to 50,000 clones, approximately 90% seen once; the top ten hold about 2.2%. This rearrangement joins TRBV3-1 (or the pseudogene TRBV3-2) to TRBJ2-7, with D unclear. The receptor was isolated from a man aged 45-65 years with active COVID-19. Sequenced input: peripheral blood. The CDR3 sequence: CASSHLTEFEQYF. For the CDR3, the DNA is TGTGCCAGCAGCCATCTCACAGAGTTCGAGCAGTACTTC.